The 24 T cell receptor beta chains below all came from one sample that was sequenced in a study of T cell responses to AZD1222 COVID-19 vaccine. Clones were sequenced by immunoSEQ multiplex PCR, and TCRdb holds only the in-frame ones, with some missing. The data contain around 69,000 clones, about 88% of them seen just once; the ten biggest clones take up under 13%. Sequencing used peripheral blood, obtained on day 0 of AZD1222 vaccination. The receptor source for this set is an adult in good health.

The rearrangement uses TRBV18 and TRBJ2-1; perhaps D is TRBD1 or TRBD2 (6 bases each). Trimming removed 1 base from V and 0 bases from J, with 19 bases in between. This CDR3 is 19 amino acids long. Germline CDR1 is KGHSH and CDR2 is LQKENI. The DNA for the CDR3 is TGTGCCAGCTCACCACAGAGACAGGCCGGGACTGGCTCCTACAATGAGCAGTTCTTC. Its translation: CASSPQRQAGTGSYNEQFF. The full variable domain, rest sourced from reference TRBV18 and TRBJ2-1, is NAGVMQNPRHLVRRRGQEARLRCSPMKGHSHVYWYRQLPEEGLKFMVYLQKENIIDESGMPKERFSAEFPKEGPSILRIQQVVRGDSAAYFCASSPQRQAGTGSYNEQFFGPGTRLTVL.

The CDR3 here is CAWGLAGAGANVLTF. CDR3 nucleotide sequence: TGTGCCTGGGGACTAGCGGGAGCTGGGGCCAACGTCCTGACTTTC. V is TRBV30 and J is TRBJ2-6; 13 nucleotides align to TRBD2. V was clipped by 5 bases and J by 2 bases; unmatched bases: 0. From germline, CDR1 is GTSNPN and CDR2 SVGIG (reference sequence). The CDR3 consists of 15 residues.

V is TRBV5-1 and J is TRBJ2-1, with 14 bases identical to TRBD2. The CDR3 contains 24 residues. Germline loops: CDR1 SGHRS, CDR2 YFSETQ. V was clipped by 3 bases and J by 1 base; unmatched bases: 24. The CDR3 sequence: CASSSPAETSGGAFTSSSYNEQFF. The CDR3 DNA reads TGCGCCAGCAGCTCCCCCGCCGAGACTAGCGGGGGGGCCTTTACGAGTTCGTCCTACAATGAGCAGTTCTTC.

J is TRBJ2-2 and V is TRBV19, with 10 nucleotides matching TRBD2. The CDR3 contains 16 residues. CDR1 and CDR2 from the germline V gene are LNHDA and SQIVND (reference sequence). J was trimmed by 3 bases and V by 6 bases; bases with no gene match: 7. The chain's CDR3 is CASSPGTSVYTGELFF. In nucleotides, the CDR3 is TGTGCCAGTAGCCCCGGGACTAGCGTTTACACCGGGGAGCTGTTTTTT. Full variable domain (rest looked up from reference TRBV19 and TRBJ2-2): DGGITQSPKYLFRKEGQNVTLSCEQNLNHDAMYWYRQDPGQGLRLIYYSQIVNDFQKGDIAEGYSVSREKKESFPLTVTSAQKNPTAFYLCASSPGTSVYTGELFFGEGSRLTVL.

The CDR3 DNA sequence: TGTGCCAGGGGCCGGGGGGTCACCTACGAGCAGTACTTC. This sequence encodes CARGRGVTYEQYF. The chain uses TRBV2 and TRBJ2-7, with 7 positions matching TRBD2. CDR3 length: 13 residues. V trimming: 9 bases; J trimming: 2 bases; junction bases outside the gene matches: 7. Germline CDR1 and CDR2: SNHLY and FYNNEI.

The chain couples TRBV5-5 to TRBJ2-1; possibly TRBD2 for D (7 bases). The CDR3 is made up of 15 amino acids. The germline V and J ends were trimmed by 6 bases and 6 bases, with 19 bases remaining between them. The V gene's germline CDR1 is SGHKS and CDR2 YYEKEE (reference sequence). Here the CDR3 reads CASTLMAAGANEQFF. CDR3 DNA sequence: TGTGCCAGCACCCTAATGGCGGCGGGGGCCAATGAGCAGTTCTTC.

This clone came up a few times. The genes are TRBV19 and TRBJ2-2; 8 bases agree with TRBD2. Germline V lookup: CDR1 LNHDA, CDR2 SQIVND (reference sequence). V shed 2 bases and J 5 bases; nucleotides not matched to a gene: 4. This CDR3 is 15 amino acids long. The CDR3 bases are TGTGCCAGTAGTATATCGGGCGGGAGGACCGGGGAGCTGTTTTTT. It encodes CASSISGGRTGELFF.

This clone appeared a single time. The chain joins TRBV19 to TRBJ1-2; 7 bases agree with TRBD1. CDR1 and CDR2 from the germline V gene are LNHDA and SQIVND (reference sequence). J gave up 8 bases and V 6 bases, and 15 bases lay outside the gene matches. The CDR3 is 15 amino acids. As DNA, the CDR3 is TGTGCCAGTAGGCCCCTTGGACAGGCAGGAGACGGCTACACCTTC. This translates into CASRPLGQAGDGYTF.

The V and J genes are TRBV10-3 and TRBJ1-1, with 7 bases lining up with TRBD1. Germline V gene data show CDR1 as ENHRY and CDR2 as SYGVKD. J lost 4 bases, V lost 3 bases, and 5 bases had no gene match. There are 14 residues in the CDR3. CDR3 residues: CAISDRGRGTEAFF. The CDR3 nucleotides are TGTGCCATCAGTGACAGGGGGAGGGGCACTGAAGCTTTCTTT.

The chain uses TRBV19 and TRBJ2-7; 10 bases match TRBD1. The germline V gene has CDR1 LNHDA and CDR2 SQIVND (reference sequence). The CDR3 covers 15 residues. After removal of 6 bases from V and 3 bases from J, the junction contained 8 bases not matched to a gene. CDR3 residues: CASRDTGQGFYEQYF. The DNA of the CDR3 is TGTGCCAGTAGGGACACGGGACAGGGGTTCTACGAGCAGTACTTC.

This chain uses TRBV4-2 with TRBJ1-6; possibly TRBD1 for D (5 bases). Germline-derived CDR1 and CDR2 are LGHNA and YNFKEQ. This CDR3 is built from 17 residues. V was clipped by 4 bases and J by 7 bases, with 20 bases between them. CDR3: CASSRQYLRGDNSPLHF. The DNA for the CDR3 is TGTGCCAGCAGCCGACAATATCTAAGAGGGGACAATTCACCCCTCCACTTT.

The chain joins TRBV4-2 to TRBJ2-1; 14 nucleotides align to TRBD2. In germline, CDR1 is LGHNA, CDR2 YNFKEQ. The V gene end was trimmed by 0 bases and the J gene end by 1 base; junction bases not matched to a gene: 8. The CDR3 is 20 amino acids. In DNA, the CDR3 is TGTGCCAGCAGCCAAGAATGGCTGGGACTAGCGGGAGTATCCTACAATGAGCAGTTCTTC. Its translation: CASSQEWLGLAGVSYNEQFF.

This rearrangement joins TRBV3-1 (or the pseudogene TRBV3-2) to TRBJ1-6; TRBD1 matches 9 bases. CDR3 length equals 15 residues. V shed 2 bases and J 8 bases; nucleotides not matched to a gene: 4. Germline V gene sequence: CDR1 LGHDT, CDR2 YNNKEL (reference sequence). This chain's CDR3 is CASSQWTGEDSPLHF. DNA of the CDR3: TGTGCCAGCAGCCAATGGACAGGGGAGGATTCACCCCTCCACTTT.

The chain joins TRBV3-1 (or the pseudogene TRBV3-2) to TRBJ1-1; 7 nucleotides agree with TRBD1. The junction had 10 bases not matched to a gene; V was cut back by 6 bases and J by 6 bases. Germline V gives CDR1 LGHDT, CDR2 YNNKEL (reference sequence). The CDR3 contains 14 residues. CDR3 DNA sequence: TGTGCCAGCAGTCAATTGGGACAGACTTCTGAAGCTTTCTTT. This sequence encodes CASSQLGQTSEAFF.

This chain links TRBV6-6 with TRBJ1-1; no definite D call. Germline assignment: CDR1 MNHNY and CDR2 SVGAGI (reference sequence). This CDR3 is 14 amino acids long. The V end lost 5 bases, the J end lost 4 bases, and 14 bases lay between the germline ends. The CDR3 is CASSPPGGITEAFF. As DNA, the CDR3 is TGTGCCAGCAGTCCCCCGGGAGGGATCACTGAAGCTTTCTTT.

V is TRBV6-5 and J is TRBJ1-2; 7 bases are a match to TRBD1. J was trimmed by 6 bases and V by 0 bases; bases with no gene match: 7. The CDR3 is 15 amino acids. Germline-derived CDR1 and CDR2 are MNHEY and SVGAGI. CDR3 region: CASSYSPTGRDGYTF. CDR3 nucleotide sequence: TGTGCCAGCAGTTACTCCCCGACAGGGAGGGATGGCTACACCTTC.

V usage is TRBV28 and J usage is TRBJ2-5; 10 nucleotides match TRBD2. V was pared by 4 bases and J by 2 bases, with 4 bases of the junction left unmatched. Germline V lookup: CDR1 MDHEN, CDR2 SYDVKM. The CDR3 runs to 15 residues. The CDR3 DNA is TGTGCCAGCAGTTCCCGGACTAGCGGACAAGAGACCCAGTACTTC. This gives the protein CASSSRTSGQETQYF.

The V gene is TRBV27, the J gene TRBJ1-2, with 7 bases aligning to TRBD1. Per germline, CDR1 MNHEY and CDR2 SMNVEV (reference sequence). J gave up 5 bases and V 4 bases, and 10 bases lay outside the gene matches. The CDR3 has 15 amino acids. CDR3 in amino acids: CASSSYDRVGYGYTF. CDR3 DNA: TGTGCCAGCAGTTCATATGACAGGGTCGGGTATGGCTACACCTTC.

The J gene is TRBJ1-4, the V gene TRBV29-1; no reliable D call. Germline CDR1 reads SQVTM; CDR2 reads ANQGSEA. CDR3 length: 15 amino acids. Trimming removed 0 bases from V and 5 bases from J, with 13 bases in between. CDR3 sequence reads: CSVEDTAEPNEKLFF. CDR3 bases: TGCAGCGTTGAAGATACAGCAGAGCCGAATGAAAAACTGTTTTTT.

CDR3 nucleotide sequence: TGCGCCAGCAAACCCAGACAGAACAATGAGCAGTTCTTC. It yields the protein CASKPRQNNEQFF. V and J are TRBV10-2 and TRBJ2-1; possibly TRBD1 for D (5 bases). The V gene's germline CDR1 is WSHSY and CDR2 SAAADI. The CDR3 consists of 13 residues. Trimming cost V 7 bases and J 5 bases, with 12 bases left between them.

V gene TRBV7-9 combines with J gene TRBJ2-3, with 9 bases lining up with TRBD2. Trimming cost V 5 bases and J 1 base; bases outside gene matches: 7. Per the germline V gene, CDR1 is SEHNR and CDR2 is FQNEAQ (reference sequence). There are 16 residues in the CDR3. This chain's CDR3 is CASSPLVAGGTDTQYF. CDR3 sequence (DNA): TGTGCCAGCAGCCCTCTTGTAGCGGGGGGCACAGATACGCAGTATTTT.

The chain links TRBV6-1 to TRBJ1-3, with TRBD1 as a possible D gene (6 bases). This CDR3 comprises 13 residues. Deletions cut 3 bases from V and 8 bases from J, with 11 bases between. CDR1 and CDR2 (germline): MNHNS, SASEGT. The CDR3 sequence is CASSDGGRYTIYF. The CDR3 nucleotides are TGTGCCAGCAGTGATGGGGGCAGGTACACCATATATTTT.

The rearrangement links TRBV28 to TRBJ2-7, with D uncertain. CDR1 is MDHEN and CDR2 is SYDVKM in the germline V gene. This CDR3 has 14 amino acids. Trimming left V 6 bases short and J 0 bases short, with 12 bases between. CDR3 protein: CASSPFLSSYEQYF. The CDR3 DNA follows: TGTGCCAGCAGCCCATTCCTGAGCTCCTACGAGCAGTACTTC.

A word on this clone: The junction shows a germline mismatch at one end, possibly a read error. In DNA, the CDR3 is TGTGCCAGCAGATCCCCTGGGGGGTACTACCATGAGCAGTTCTTC. Protein: CASRSPGGYYHEQFF. The rearrangement uses TRBV28 and TRBJ2-1; TRBD2 is a possible D gene (6 bases). Germline V lookup: CDR1 MDHEN, CDR2 SYDVKM. The CDR3 spans 15 residues.